This T cell receptor (beta chain) was recorded in a study of beta chain features in type 1 diabetes. A note on this clone: Antigen specificity is unknown.

All of the isolated RNA was reverse transcribed, so expressed TCRB transcripts were sequenced. The assay was immunoSEQ multiplex PCR, and TCRdb's table has in-frame clones only and misses some. The sample has a few hundred thousand clones, about a tenth seen once. Findings and limits, study-wide: The study found moderately but significantly shorter TCRB CDR3s in all four CD4+ subsets of Type 1 diabetes patients.

V shed 5 bases and J 5 bases; nucleotides not matched to a gene: 7. CDR1 and CDR2 (germline): LNHDA, SQIVND (reference sequence). CDR3 length: 14 residues. The J gene is TRBJ1-1, the V gene TRBV19, with 8 nucleotides matching TRBD1. The clonotype comes from a man aged 25-45 years with type 1 diabetes. The sequenced sample consisted of naive CD4+ T cells from blood. Written as DNA, the CDR3 is TGTGCCAGTAGTGTCCAGGGGGCATGGACTGAAGCTTTCTTT. It is translated as CASSVQGAWTEAFF.